This TCR beta chain is drawn from a study of identical twins. Addition of a universal primer site occurred through template switching, and cDNA carried unique molecular identifiers. TCRdb re-called the 5' RACE reads through MiXCR, storing one row per CDR3 protein. The repertoire has approximately 600,000 distinct CDR3 sequences, around 7.5% of them found once; the top ten carry about 1.5%. Regarding the study as a whole: High-abundance cord blood beta clonotypes had fewer insertions; memory repertoires showed none. Invariant MAIT and iNKT cells are populations that could partly confound zero-insertion analyses. Conclusions were based on cross-sectional statistical analysis, without following the same donors.

Ten or more counts support this clonotype. The antigen is not known. Per germline, CDR1 SGHRS and CDR2 YFSETQ. V was clipped by 5 bases and J by 0 bases, with 14 bases between them. The CDR3 totals 15 residues. This sample also belongs to another study, concerning yellow fever vaccine responses in identical twins.

The V call is TRBV5-1, the J call TRBJ1-1; the D is unclear. The TCR was taken from a woman younger than 35 in good health. Sequencing input: PBMCs. CDR3 bases: TGCGCCAGCAGACGTGACGGACCCATGAACACTGAAGCTTTCTTT. This encodes CASRRDGPMNTEAFF. Using reference TRBV5-1 and TRBJ1-1 for the parts outside the CDR3, the full variable domain is KAGVTQTPRYLIKTRGQQVTLSCSPISGHRSVSWYQQTPGQGLQFLFEYFSETQRNKGNFPGRFSGRQFSNSRSEMNVSTLELGDSALYLCASRRDGPMNTEAFFGQGTRLTVV.